The T cell receptor beta chain under discussion was sequenced for a study of blood T cell repertoires in COVID-19. Study summary: Specimens from acute and convalescent COVID-19 originated in the United States, Italy and Spain. The cDNA or gDNA used as material had been derived from T cells, B-cell-depleted T cells, or PBMCs.

Germline loops: CDR1 SGHTA, CDR2 FQGNSA. The V end was cut by 4 bases, the J end by 5 bases, with 12 bases between. The CDR3 is made up of 15 amino acids. TCRdb's copy holds only in-frame clones and misses some; the assay was immunoSEQ multiplex PCR. The table lists more than 85,000 clones, around nine tenths of them singletons. Sequencing used peripheral blood. This TCR came from a woman older than 75 with acute or convalescent COVID-19. The rearrangement links TRBV7-2 to TRBJ1-6; a possible D gene is TRBD1 (6 bases). Here the CDR3 DNA reads TGTGCCAGCAGCTCCCAGGGGACCGATAATTCACCCCTCCACTTT. Amino acids: CASSSQGTDNSPLHF.